One sample yielded the 7 T cell receptor beta chains listed below, sequenced in a study of blood T cell repertoires in COVID-19. TCRdb's table, derived via immunoSEQ multiplex PCR, lists solely in-frame clones and lacks some. The sample lists about 200,000 clones, approximately 83% occurring once. The sequenced sample was PBMCs or T cells enriched from blood (not recorded which). Every receptor here comes from a woman aged 40 to 50 with acute COVID-19.

This chain uses TRBV29-1 with TRBJ2-7; the D gene is possibly TRBD2 (6 bases). In germline, CDR1 is SQVTM, CDR2 ANQGSEA. The germline V and J ends were trimmed by 7 bases and 5 bases, with 21 bases remaining between them. The length of the CDR3 is 14 residues. CDR3 nucleotides: TGCAGCGGCCCCCCGACGCGGGATGGGAACGAGCAGTACTTC. Translation gives CSGPPTRDGNEQYF.

This chain joins TRBV11-2 and TRBJ2-1; 8 bases align to TRBD2. With 0 bases clipped from V and 0 bases from J, the junction kept 13 bases outside the gene matches. Germline V lookup: CDR1 SGHAT, CDR2 FQNNGV. The CDR3 length is 20 residues. For the CDR3, the DNA is TGTGCCAGCAGCTTAGAGGGCCCTCTGGCGGGAGGAAGCTCCTACAATGAGCAGTTCTTC. This gives the protein CASSLEGPLAGGSSYNEQFF.

The rearrangement uses TRBV6-5 and TRBJ2-2; 10 nucleotides align to TRBD1. CDR1 MNHEY and CDR2 SVGAGI come from the germline V gene. This CDR3 contains 14 residues. After removal of 6 bases from V and 6 bases from J, the junction contained 4 bases not matched to a gene. The CDR3 sequence is CASSRDRGSGELFF. CDR3 DNA: TGTGCCAGCAGCCGGGACAGGGGTTCCGGGGAGCTGTTTTTT.

This chain connects TRBV7-2 to TRBJ1-5; D gene uncertain. V shed 3 bases and J shed 4 bases, with 13 bases lying between them. The CDR3 is 15 residues long. Germline lookup yields CDR1 SGHTA and CDR2 FQGNSA. The CDR3 nucleotides are TGTGCCAGCAGCTTCCGGGAGGGAACGAATCAGCCCCAGCATTTT. Protein: CASSFREGTNQPQHF.

The gene calls are TRBV9 and TRBJ1-2; 8 bases match TRBD1. Germline values: CDR1 SGDLS, CDR2 YYNGEE. The J segment lost 0 bases and the V segment lost 2 bases, leaving 9 bases of the junction unmatched. The CDR3 is 17 amino acids. The CDR3 spells CASSVTGTGIPNYGYTF. CDR3 nucleotides: TGTGCCAGCAGCGTGACCGGGACAGGCATCCCTAACTATGGCTACACCTTC.

The chain couples TRBV28 to TRBJ1-1; D may be TRBD1 (6 bases). This CDR3 has 14 residues. Trimming cost V 5 bases and J 8 bases, with 18 bases left between them. The germline CDR1 and CDR2 sequences are MDHEN and SYDVKM. The CDR3 loop is CASSRGGGALEAFF. CDR3 nucleotides: TGTGCCAGCAGTAGAGGGGGGGGCGCTTTAGAAGCTTTCTTT.

This chain links TRBV3-1 (or the pseudogene TRBV3-2) with TRBJ2-7; TRBD1 is a possible D gene (5 bases). The CDR3 runs 14 residues. The V end was cut by 4 bases, the J end by 6 bases, with 16 bases between. Germline CDR1 reads LGHDT; CDR2 reads YNNKEL (reference sequence). The CDR3, as DNA: TGTGCCAGCAGCCCCTATGTGGGGCTTCCCGAGCAGTACTTC. Protein product: CASSPYVGLPEQYF.